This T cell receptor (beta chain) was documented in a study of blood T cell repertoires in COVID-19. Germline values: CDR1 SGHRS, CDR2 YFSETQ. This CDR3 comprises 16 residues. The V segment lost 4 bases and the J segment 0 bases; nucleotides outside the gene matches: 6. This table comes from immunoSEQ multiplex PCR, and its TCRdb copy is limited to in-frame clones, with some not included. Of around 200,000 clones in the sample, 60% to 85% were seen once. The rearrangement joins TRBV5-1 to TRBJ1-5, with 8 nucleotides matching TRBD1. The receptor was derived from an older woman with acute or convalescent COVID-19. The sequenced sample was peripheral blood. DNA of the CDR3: TGCGCCAGCAGCCTCGGGACAGGAGATAGCAATCAGCCCCAGCATTTT. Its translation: CASSLGTGDSNQPQHF. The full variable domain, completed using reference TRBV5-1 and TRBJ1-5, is KAGVTQTPRYLIKTRGQQVTLSCSPISGHRSVSWYQQTPGQGLQFLFEYFSETQRNKGNFPGRFSGRQFSNSRSEMNVSTLELGDSALYLCASSLGTGDSNQPQHFGDGTRLSIL.